Shown below are 18 T cell receptor beta chains from a single sample sequenced in a study of T cell responses to AZD1222 COVID-19 vaccine. The repertoire was sequenced with immunoSEQ multiplex PCR; TCRdb's copy has only in-frame clones and lacks some. Of fewer than 120,000 clones in the sample, roughly 85% were seen once. The material sequenced was peripheral blood, taken on day 0 of AZD1222 vaccination. Receptor source: an adult in good health.

The chain has TRBV19 and TRBJ2-2; TRBD1 might be the D (6 bases). The V gene lost 4 bases and the J gene lost 2 bases, with 14 bases spanning the gap. Germline lookup yields CDR1 LNHDA and CDR2 SQIVND (reference sequence). There are 16 residues in the CDR3. The CDR3 region has the DNA TGTGCCAGTAGTACCCTAGGACAGACAAACACCGGGGAGCTGTTTTTT. It translates to CASSTLGQTNTGELFF. Supplemented by reference TRBV19 and TRBJ2-2, the full variable domain reads DGGITQSPKYLFRKEGQNVTLSCEQNLNHDAMYWYRQDPGQGLRLIYYSQIVNDFQKGDIAEGYSVSREKKESFPLTVTSAQKNPTAFYLCASSTLGQTNTGELFFGEGSRLTVL.

This chain joins TRBV6-5 and TRBJ2-7; D unresolved. V was pared by 5 bases and J by 2 bases, with 7 bases between. The germline V gene encodes CDR1 MNHEY and CDR2 SVGAGI. The CDR3 is made up of 12 amino acids. The CDR3 coding sequence is TGTGCCAGCAGTCCGAACCCCTACGAGCAGTACTTC. The encoded protein is CASSPNPYEQYF.

The rearrangement joins TRBV24-1 to TRBJ2-1; D ambiguous. V was shortened by 2 bases and J by 1 base, with 8 bases between the two germline ends. Per germline, CDR1 KGHDR and CDR2 SFDVKD. CDR3 length: 15 amino acids. The CDR3 DNA follows: TGTGCCACCAGTGATTCTGACGCATCCTACAATGAGCAGTTCTTC. Protein product: CATSDSDASYNEQFF.

The chain employs TRBV28 and TRBJ2-2, with a possible D match to TRBD1 (6 bases). V shed 2 bases and J shed 1 base, with 8 bases lying between them. CDR3 length: 15 amino acids. CDR1 and CDR2 from the germline V gene are MDHEN and SYDVKM. DNA for the CDR3: TGTGCCAGCAGTTTAGAGACAGGGAACACCGGGGAGCTGTTTTTT. It yields the protein CASSLETGNTGELFF.

CDR3 nucleotides: TGTGCCAGCAACGAGGACACGGTCAGCAATCAGCCCCAGCATTTT. This gives the protein CASNEDTVSNQPQHF. The chain joins TRBV6-5 to TRBJ1-5; D is possibly TRBD1 (5 bases). Germline V gene sequence: CDR1 MNHEY, CDR2 SVGAGI. V lost 7 bases, J lost 1 base, and 14 bases lay in between. This CDR3 comprises 15 residues.

The genes are TRBV18 and TRBJ2-5; 8 bases line up with TRBD2. The CDR3 extends over 14 amino acids. V lost 6 bases and J lost 0; bases outside the gene matches: 3. Germline V gene data show CDR1 as KGHSH and CDR2 as LQKENI. CDR3 in DNA: TGTGCCAGCTCTTATAGCGGGGACCAAGAGACCCAGTACTTC. This codes for CASSYSGDQETQYF.

This clone was counted a single time. V gene TRBV7-3 combines with J gene TRBJ2-1; maybe TRBD2 (5 bases). This CDR3 is built from 14 residues. Trimming shortened V by 5 bases and J by 8 bases, and 16 bases separated the two germline ends. Germline assignment: CDR1 SGHTA and CDR2 FQGTGA. CDR3 nucleotide sequence: TGTGCCAGCAGCCTCAACGGGGAAATCGATGAGCAGTTCTTC. Its protein product is CASSLNGEIDEQFF.

The chain is built from TRBV29-1 and TRBJ2-2; D is possibly TRBD1 or TRBD2 (6 bases each). Looked up from germline, CDR1 is SQVTM and CDR2 is ANQGSEA. V lost 4 bases and J 2 bases, leaving 11 bases between the germline ends. The CDR3 spans 14 residues. CDR3 sequence: CSVGGGPNTGELFF. DNA for the CDR3: TGCAGCGTTGGTGGGGGGCCTAACACCGGGGAGCTGTTTTTT.

The chain links TRBV2 to TRBJ1-1, with a possible D match to TRBD1 (5 bases). Looked up from germline, CDR1 is SNHLY and CDR2 is FYNNEI. This CDR3 region has 13 residues. The V and J ends lost 7 bases and 11 bases respectively, with 20 bases between them. The CDR3 DNA sequence: TGTGCCAGCATTCCCGAGCAGGGTCTAATGGCTTTCTTT. This codes for CASIPEQGLMAFF.

The chain joins TRBV11-2 to TRBJ2-1, with D tentatively TRBD2 (6 bases). V was cut by 5 bases and J by 3 bases, with 11 bases left in between. CDR3 length: 14 residues. Germline assignment: CDR1 SGHAT and CDR2 FQNNGV. The CDR3 protein is CASSAGLDYNEQFF. The DNA of the CDR3 is TGTGCCAGCAGCGCGGGACTGGACTACAATGAGCAGTTCTTC.

This chain joins TRBV24-1 and TRBJ1-2, with D unclear. Germline V gene data show CDR1 as KGHDR and CDR2 as SFDVKD. CDR3 size: 13 residues. V lost 2 bases and J lost 3, with 6 bases in between. The CDR3 loop is CATSDSVHYGYTF. In DNA, the CDR3 is TGTGCCACCAGTGATTCGGTCCACTATGGCTACACCTTC.

This chain joins TRBV19 and TRBJ1-5; D gene ambiguous. From germline, CDR1 is LNHDA and CDR2 SQIVND (reference sequence). The germline V and J ends were trimmed by 8 bases and 3 bases, with 11 bases remaining between them. The CDR3 has 13 residues. In DNA, the CDR3 is TGTGCCAGTTCCGCTTCTGCCAATCAGCCCCAGCATTTT. As protein: CASSASANQPQHF.

The chain joins TRBV14 to TRBJ2-7; 8 bases align to TRBD1. The CDR3 extends over 15 amino acids. J gave up 2 bases and V 6 bases, and 9 bases lay outside the gene matches. CDR1 is SGHDN, CDR2 FVKESK, per germline. CDR3: CASRHSGTGAYEQYF. For the CDR3, the DNA is TGTGCCAGCAGACATTCGGGGACAGGAGCCTACGAGCAGTACTTC. Using reference TRBV14 and TRBJ2-7 for the parts outside the CDR3, the full variable domain is EAGVTQFPSHSVIEKGQTVTLRCDPISGHDNLYWYRRVMGKEIKFLLHFVKESKQDESGMPNNRFLAERTGGTYSTLKVQPAELEDSGVYFCASRHSGTGAYEQYFGPGTRLTVT.

V usage is TRBV5-6 and J usage is TRBJ1-2, with a weak D call TRBD1 (6 bases). The CDR3 has 14 amino acids. Germline V gene data show CDR1 as SGHDT and CDR2 as YYEEEE. V shed 1 base and J shed 7 bases, with 14 bases lying between them. This CDR3 reads CASSLFNREGGYTF. The CDR3 bases are TGTGCCAGCAGCTTGTTTAACAGGGAGGGTGGCTACACCTTC.

V gene TRBV4-1 combines with J gene TRBJ1-2; D is perhaps TRBD1 (5 bases). Between the trimmed V and J ends, which lost 3 bases and 0 bases, there was a span of 11 bases. This CDR3 is built from 15 residues. From germline, CDR1 is MGHRA and CDR2 YSYEKL. The CDR3 spells CASSQGGGTNYGYTF. The CDR3 nucleotides are TGCGCCAGCAGCCAGGGCGGGGGAACTAACTATGGCTACACCTTC.

This clone occurred a few times. CDR3 residues: CASSQSTGASNQPQHF. DNA for the CDR3: TGCGCCAGCAGCCAATCGACAGGGGCAAGCAATCAGCCCCAGCATTTT. This rearrangement joins TRBV4-1 to TRBJ1-5, with 8 bases lining up with TRBD1. The CDR3 has 16 residues. The V gene's germline CDR1 is MGHRA and CDR2 YSYEKL. The J segment lost 1 base and the V segment lost 2 bases, leaving 4 bases of the junction unmatched.

The table lists this clone with a few counts. V gene TRBV2 combines with J gene TRBJ2-5, with 12 nucleotides matching TRBD1. The CDR3 totals 16 residues. J gave up 4 bases and V 11 bases, and 14 bases lay outside the gene matches. Germline V gene data show CDR1 as SNHLY and CDR2 as FYNNEI. The CDR3 nucleotides read TGTGCCCGGGGACAGGGGGCCTTCGGAGAGGGAGAGACCCAGTACTTC. This codes for CARGQGAFGEGETQYF.

The chain carries TRBV19 and TRBJ2-7; 12 positions match TRBD2. V lost 4 bases to trimming and J lost 4 bases; unmatched junction nucleotides: 5. The CDR3 has 15 amino acids. CDR1 is LNHDA, CDR2 SQIVND, per germline (reference sequence). CDR3 bases: TGTGCCAGTAGTACTAGCGGGAGGGGACGGTACGAGCAGTACTTC. It codes for CASSTSGRGRYEQYF.